This T cell receptor (beta chain) was recorded in a study of shared clonotypes between healthy human individuals. Sequencing used immunoSEQ multiplex PCR; TCRdb keeps in-frame clones, though not all of them. This table holds about 2.4 million clones, just over 90% found once. V was pared by 4 bases and J by 8 bases, with 13 bases between. CDR1 is SGDLS and CDR2 is YYNGEE in the germline V gene. The CDR3 is made up of 14 amino acids. The chain has TRBV9 and TRBJ1-6; unclear D gene. This sequence was found in a man aged 18 to 29 in good health. Sequenced material: naive CD4+ T cells sorted from blood. Specified subset: CD45RA+ positively selected. The CDR3 DNA is TGTGCCAGCAGCCCCGCGGGAACCCATTCACCCCTCCACTTT. Encoded protein: CASSPAGTHSPLHF.